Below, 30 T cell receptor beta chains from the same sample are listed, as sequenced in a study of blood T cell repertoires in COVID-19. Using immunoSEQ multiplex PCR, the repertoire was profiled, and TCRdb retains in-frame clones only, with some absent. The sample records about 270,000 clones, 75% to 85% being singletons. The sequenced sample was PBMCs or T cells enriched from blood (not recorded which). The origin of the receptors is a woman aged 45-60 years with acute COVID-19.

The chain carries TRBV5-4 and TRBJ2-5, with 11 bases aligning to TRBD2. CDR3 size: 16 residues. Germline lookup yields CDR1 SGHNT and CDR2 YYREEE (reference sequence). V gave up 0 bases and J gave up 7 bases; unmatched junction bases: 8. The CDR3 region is CASSLGSSGGARTQYF. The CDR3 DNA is TGTGCCAGCAGCTTGGGGAGTAGCGGGGGGGCCCGGACCCAGTACTTC.

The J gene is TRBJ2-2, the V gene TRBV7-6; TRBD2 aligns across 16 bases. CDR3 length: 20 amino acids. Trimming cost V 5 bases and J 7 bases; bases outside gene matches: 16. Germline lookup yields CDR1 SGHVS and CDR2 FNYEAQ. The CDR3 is CASSQYPGLAGGRRDGELFF. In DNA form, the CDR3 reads TGTGCCAGCAGCCAATACCCGGGACTAGCGGGGGGGCGCAGAGACGGGGAGCTGTTTTTT.

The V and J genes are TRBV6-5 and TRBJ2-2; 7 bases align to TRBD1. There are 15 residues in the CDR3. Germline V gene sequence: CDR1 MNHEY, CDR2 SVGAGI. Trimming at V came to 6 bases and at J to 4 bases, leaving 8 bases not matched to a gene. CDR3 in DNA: TGTGCCAGCAGCATCGACAGGGTTGCCACCGGGGAGCTGTTTTTT. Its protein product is CASSIDRVATGELFF.

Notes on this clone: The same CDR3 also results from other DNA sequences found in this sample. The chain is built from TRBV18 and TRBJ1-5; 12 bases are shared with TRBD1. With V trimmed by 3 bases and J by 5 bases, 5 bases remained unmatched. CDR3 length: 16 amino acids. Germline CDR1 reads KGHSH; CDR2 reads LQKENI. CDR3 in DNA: TGTGCCAGCTCACCGGGGACAGGGGGCATGGATCAGCCCCAGCATTTT. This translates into CASSPGTGGMDQPQHF.

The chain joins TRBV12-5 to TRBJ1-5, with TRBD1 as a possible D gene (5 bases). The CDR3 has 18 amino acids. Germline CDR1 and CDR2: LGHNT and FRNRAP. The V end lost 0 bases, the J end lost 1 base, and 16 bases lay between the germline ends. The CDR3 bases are TGTGCTAGTGGTTTGGTACAGGTCTCACGGTTAAGCAATCAGCCCCAGCATTTT. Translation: CASGLVQVSRLSNQPQHF.

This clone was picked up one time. CDR3 protein: CASSVGTGGQYGYTF. CDR3 sequence (DNA): TGTGCCAGCAGCGTAGGGACAGGGGGTCAATACGGCTACACCTTC. V is TRBV9 and J is TRBJ1-2; TRBD1 matches at 10 bases. The CDR3 extends over 15 amino acids. The V gene end was trimmed by 0 bases and the J gene end by 8 bases; junction bases not matched to a gene: 7. Per germline, CDR1 SGDLS and CDR2 YYNGEE. The full variable domain, in which reference TRBV9 and TRBJ1-2 provide the parts outside the CDR3, is DSGVTQTPKHLITATGQRVTLRCSPRSGDLSVYWYQQSLDQGLQFLIQYYNGEERAKGNILERFSAQQFPDLHSELNLSSLELGDSALYFCASSVGTGGQYGYTFGSGTRLTVV.

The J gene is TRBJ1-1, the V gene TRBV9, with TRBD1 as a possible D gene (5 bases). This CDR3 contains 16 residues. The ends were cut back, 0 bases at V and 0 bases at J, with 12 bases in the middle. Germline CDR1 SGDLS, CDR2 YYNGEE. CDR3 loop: CASSVVPGHMNTEAFF. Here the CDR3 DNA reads TGTGCCAGCAGCGTAGTTCCCGGACATATGAACACTGAAGCTTTCTTT.

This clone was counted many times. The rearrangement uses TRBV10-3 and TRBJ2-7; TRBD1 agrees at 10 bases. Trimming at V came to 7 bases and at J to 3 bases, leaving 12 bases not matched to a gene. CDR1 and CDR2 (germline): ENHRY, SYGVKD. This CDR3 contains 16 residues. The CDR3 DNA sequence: TGTGCCATCACGGATACCGACAGGGGGCGAGGCTACGAGCAGTACTTC. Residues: CAITDTDRGRGYEQYF.

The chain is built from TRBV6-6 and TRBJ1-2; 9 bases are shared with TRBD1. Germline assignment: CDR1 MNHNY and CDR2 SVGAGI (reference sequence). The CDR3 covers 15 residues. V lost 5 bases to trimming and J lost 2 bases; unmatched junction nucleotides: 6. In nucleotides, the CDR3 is TGTGCCAGCAGTAATGGACAGGGGCGAAACTATGGCTACACCTTC. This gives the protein CASSNGQGRNYGYTF.

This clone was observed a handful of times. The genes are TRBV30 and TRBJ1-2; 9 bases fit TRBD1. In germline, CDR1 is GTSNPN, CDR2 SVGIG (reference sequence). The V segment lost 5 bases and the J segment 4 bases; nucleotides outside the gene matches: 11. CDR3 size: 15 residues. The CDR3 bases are TGTGCCTGGGTCCCGGGACAGGGACGAGGCTATGGCTACACCTTC. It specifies CAWVPGQGRGYGYTF.

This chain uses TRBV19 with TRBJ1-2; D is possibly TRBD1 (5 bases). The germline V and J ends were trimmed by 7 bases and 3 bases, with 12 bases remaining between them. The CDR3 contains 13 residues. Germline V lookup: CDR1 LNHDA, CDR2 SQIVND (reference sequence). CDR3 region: CASNPGGDYGYTF. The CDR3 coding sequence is TGTGCCAGTAACCCTGGAGGGGACTATGGCTACACCTTC.

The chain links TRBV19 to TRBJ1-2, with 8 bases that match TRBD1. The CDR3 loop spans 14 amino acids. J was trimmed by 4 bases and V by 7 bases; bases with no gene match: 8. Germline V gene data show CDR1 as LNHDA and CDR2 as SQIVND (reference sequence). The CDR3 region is CASTLSGQGYGYTF. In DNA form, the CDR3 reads TGTGCCAGTACCCTAAGTGGACAGGGCTATGGCTACACCTTC. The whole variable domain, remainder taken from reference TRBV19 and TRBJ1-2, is DGGITQSPKYLFRKEGQNVTLSCEQNLNHDAMYWYRQDPGQGLRLIYYSQIVNDFQKGDIAEGYSVSREKKESFPLTVTSAQKNPTAFYLCASTLSGQGYGYTFGSGTRLTVV.

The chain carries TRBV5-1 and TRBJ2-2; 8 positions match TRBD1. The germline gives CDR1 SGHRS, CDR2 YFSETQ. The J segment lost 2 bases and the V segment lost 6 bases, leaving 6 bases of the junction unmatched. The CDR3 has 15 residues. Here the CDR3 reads CASTLPGGNTGELFF. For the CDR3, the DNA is TGCGCCAGCACCCTGCCAGGGGGCAACACCGGGGAGCTGTTTTTT.

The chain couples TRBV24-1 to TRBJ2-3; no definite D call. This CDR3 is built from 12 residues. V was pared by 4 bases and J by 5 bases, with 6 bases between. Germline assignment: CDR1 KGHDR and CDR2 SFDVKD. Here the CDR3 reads CATSDQEDTQYF. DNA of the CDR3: TGTGCCACCAGTGACCAGGAAGATACGCAGTATTTT.

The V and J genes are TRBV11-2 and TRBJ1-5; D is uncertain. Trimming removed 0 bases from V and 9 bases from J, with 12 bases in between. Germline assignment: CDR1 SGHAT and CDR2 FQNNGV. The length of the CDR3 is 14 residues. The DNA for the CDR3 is TGTGCCAGCAGCTTAGAAAGTCGGGGAGCGCCCCAGCATTTT. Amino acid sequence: CASSLESRGAPQHF.

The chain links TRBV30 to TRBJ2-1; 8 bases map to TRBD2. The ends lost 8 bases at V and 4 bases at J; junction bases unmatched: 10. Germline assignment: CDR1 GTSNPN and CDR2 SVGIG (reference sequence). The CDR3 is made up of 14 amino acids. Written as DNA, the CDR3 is TGTGCCGTCAGGACGGCGGGGGGATACAATGAGCAGTTCTTC. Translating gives CAVRTAGGYNEQFF.

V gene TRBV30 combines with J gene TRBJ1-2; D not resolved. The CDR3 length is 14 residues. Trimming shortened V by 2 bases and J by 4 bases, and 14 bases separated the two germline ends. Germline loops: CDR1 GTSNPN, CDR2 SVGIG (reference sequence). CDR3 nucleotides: TGTGCCTGGAGTCCCCCGGGGAGGGTCTATGGCTACACCTTC. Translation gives CAWSPPGRVYGYTF.

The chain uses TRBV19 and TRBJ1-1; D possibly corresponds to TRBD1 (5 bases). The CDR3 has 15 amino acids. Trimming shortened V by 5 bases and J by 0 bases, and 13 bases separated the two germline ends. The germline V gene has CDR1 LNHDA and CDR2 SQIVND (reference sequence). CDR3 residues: CASSGGTRMNTEAFF. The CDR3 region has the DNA TGTGCCAGTAGTGGAGGGACTCGCATGAACACTGAAGCTTTCTTT.

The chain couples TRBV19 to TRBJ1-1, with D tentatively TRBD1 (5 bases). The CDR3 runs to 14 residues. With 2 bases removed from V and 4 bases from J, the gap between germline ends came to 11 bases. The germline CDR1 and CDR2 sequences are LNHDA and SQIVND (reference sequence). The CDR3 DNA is TGTGCCAGTAGTATACAGGGTGGTAGCACTGAAGCTTTCTTT. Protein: CASSIQGGSTEAFF.

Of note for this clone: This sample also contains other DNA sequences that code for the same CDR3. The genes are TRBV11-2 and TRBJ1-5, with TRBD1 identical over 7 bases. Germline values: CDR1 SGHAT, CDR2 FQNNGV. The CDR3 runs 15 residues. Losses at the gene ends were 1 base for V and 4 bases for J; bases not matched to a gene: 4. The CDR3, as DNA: TGTGCCAGCAGCTTAGGACAGGGACCGAATCAGCCCCAGCATTTT. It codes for CASSLGQGPNQPQHF. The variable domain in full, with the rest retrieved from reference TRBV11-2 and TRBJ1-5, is EAGVAQSPRYKIIEKRQSVAFWCNPISGHATLYWYQQILGQGPKLLIQFQNNGVVDDSQLPKDRFSAERLKGVDSTLKIQPAKLEDSAVYLCASSLGQGPNQPQHFGDGTRLSIL.

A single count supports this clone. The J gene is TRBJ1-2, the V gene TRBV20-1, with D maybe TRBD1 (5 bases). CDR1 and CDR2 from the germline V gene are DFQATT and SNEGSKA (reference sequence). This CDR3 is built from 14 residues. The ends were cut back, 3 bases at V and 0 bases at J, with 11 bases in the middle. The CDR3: CSASQGNSNYGYTF. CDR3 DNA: TGCAGTGCTAGTCAGGGAAACTCTAACTATGGCTACACCTTC.

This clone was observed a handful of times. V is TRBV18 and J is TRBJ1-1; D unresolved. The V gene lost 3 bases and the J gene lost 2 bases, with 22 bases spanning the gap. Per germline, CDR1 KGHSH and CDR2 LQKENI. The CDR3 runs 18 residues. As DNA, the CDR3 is TGTGCCAGCTCACCGCTCGCGAACCCAGGATCCGAAAACACTGAAGCTTTCTTT. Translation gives CASSPLANPGSENTEAFF.

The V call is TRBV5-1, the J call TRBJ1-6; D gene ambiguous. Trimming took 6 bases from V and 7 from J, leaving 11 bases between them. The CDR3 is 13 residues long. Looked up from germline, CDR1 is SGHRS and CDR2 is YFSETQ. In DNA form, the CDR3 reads TGCGCCAGCAAACCAGTCTTAAATTCACCCCTCCACTTT. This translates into CASKPVLNSPLHF.

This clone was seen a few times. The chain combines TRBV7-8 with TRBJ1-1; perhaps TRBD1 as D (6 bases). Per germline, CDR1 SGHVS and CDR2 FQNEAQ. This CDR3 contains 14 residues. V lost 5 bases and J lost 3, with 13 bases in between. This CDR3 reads CASSRNRADTEAFF. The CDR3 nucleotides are TGTGCCAGCAGCCGTAACAGGGCCGACACTGAAGCTTTCTTT.

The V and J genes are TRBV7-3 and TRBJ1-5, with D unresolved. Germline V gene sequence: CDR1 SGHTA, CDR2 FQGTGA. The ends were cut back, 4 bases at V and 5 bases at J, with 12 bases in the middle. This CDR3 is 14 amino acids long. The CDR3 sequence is CASSYRSSDQPQHF. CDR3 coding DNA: TGTGCCAGCAGCTACCGATCGAGCGATCAGCCCCAGCATTTT.

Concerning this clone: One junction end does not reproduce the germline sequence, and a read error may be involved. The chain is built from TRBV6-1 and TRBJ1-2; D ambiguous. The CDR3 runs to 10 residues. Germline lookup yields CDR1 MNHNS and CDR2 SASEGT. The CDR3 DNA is TGTGCCAGCAGTGAAGAGCGTCATTGGTTC. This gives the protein CASSEERHWF.

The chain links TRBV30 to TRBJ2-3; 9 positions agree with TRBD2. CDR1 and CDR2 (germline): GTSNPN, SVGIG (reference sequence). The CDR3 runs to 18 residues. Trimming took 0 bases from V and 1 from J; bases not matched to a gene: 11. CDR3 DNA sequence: TGTGCCTGGAGTGTACGAAGCGGGGGGTGGCTTCGCACAGATACGCAGTATTTT. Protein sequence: CAWSVRSGGWLRTDTQYF.

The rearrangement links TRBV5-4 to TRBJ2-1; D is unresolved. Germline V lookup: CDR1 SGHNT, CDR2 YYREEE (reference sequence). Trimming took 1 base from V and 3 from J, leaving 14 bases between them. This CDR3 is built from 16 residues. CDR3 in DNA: TGTGCCAGCAGCTTGAGTGCGGTAGGAATCTACAATGAGCAGTTCTTC. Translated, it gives CASSLSAVGIYNEQFF.

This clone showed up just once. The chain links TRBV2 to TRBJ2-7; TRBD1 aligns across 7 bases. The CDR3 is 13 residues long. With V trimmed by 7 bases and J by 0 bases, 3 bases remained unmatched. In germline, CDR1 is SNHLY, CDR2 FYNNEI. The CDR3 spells CASIGTDSYEQYF. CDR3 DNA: TGTGCCAGCATTGGGACAGACTCCTACGAGCAGTACTTC.

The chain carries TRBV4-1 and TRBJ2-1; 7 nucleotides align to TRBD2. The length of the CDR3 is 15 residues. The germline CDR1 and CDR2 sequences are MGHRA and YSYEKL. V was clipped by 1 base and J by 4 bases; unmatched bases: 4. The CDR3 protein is CASSQGGGTYNEQFF. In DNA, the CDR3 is TGCGCCAGCAGCCAAGGGGGGGGGACTTACAATGAGCAGTTCTTC.